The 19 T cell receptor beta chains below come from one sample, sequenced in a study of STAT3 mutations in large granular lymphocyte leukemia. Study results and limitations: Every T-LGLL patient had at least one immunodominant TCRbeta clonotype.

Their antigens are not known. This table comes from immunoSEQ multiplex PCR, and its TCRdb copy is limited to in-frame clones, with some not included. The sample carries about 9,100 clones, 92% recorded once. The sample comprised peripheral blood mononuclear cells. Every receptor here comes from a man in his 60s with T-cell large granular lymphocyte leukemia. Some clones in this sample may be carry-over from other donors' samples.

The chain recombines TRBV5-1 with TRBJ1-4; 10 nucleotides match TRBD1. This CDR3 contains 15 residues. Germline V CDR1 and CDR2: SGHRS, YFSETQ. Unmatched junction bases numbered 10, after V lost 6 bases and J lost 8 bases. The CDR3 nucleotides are TGCGCCAGCACCCGAGGGACAGGGGCAGGGGAAAAACTGTTTTTT. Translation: CASTRGTGAGEKLFF.

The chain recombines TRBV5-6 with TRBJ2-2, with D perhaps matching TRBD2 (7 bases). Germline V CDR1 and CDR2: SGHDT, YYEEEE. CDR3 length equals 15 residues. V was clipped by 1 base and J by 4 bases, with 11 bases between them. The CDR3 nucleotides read TGTGCCAGCAGCTTGCGGGGGGCATCCACCGGGGAGCTGTTTTTT. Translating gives CASSLRGASTGELFF.

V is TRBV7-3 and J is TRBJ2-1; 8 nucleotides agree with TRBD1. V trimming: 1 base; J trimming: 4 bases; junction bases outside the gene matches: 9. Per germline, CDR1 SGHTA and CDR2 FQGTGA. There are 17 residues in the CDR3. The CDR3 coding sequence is TGTGCCAGCAGCTTAATTGCGCAGGGGGCGCGGTACAATGAGCAGTTCTTC. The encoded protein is CASSLIAQGARYNEQFF.

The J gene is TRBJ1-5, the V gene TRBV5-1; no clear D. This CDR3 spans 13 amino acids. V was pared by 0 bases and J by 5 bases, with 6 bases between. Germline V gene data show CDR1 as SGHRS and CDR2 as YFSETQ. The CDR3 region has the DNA TGCGCCAGCAGCTTGGTGGGTGATCAGCCCCAGCATTTT. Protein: CASSLVGDQPQHF.

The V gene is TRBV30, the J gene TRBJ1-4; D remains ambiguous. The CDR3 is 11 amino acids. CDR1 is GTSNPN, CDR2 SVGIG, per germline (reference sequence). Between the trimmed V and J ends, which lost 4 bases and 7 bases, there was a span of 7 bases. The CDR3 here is CAWMLGEKLFF. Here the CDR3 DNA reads TGTGCCTGGATGTTGGGTGAAAAACTGTTTTTT.

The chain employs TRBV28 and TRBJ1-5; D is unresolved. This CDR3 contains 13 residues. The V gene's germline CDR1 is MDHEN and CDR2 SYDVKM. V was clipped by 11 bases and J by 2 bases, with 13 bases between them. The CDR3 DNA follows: TGTGCCGGCCAGACCCGGGGCAATCAGCCCCAGCATTTT. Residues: CAGQTRGNQPQHF.

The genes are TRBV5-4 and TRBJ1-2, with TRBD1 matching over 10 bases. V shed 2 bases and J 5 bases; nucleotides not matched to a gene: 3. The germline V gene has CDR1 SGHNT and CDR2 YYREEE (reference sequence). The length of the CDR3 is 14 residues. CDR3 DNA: TGTGCCAGCAGCTTTCCGGACAGGGGGTATGGCTACACCTTC. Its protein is CASSFPDRGYGYTF.

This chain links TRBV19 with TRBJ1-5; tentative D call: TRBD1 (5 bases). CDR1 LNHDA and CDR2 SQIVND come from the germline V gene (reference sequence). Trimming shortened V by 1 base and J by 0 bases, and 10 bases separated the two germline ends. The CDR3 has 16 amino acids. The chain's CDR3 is CASSIVGANSNQPQHF. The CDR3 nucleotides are TGTGCCAGTAGTATAGTAGGGGCCAATAGCAATCAGCCCCAGCATTTT.

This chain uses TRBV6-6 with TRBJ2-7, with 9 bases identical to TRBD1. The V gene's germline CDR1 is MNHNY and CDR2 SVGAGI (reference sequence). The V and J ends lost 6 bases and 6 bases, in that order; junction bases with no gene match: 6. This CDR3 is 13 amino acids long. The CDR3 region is CASSRDRAFEQYF. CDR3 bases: TGTGCCAGCAGCCGGGACAGGGCGTTCGAGCAGTACTTC.

CDR3 coding DNA: TGTGCCAGCAGCAAACGACAGGGGACCTTCTCTGGAAACACCATATATTTT. It encodes CASSKRQGTFSGNTIYF. This rearrangement joins TRBV7-2 to TRBJ1-3; 8 nucleotides match TRBD1. V lost 5 bases, J lost 0 bases, and 9 bases stayed unmatched. The CDR3 is 17 amino acids. Germline V gives CDR1 SGHTA, CDR2 FQGNSA.

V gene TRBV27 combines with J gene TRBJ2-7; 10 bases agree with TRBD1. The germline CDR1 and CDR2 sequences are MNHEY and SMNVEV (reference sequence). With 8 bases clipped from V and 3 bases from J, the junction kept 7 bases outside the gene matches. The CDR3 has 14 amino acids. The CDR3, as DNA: TGTGCCAGCTGGGGACAGGGGAGTCGCTACGAGCAGTACTTC. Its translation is CASWGQGSRYEQYF.

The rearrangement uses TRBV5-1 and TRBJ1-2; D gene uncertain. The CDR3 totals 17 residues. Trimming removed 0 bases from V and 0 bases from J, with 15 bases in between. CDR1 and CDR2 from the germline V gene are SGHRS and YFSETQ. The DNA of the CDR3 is TGCGCCAGCAGCTTGGGGTCCGGGCAGCCATCTAACTATGGCTACACCTTC. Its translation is CASSLGSGQPSNYGYTF.

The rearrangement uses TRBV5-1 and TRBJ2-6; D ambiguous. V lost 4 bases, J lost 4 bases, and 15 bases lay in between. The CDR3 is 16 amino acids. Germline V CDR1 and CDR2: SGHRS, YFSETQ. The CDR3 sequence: CASSIAGSGGANVLTF. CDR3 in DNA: TGCGCCAGCAGCATCGCCGGGTCTGGAGGGGCCAACGTCCTGACTTTC.

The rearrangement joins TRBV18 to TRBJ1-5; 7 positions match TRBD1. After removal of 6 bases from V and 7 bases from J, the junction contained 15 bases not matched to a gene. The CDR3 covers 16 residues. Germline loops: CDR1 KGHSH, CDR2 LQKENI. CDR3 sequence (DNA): TGTGCCAGCTCGCCTGAGGACAGGCCCGACCACCAGCCCCAGCATTTT. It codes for CASSPEDRPDHQPQHF.

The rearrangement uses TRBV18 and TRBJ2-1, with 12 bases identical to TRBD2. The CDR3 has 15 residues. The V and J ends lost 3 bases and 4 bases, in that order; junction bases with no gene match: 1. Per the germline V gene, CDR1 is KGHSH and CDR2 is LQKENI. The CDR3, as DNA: TGTGCCAGCTCACCGGGACTAGCGGGTTACAATGAGCAGTTCTTC. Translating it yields CASSPGLAGYNEQFF.

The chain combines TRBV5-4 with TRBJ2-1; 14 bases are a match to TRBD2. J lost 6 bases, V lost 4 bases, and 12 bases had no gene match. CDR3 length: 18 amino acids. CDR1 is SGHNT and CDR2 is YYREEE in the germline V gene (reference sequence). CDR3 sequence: CASSPGLAGVGSTNEQFF. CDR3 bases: TGTGCCAGCAGCCCGGGACTAGCGGGAGTGGGATCCACCAATGAGCAGTTCTTC.

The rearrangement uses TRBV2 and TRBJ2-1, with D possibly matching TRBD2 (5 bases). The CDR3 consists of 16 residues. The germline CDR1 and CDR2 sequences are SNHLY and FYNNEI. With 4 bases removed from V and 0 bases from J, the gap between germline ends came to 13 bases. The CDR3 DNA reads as TGTGCCAGCAGTGTCGACCGGGATCCCTCCTACAATGAGCAGTTCTTC. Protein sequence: CASSVDRDPSYNEQFF.

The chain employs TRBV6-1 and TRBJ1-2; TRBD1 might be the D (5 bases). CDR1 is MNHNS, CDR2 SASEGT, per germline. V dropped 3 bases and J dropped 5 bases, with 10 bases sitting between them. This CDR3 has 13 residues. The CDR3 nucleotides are TGTGCCAGCAGTGACTCGGGGGTTTATGGCTACACCTTC. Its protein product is CASSDSGVYGYTF.

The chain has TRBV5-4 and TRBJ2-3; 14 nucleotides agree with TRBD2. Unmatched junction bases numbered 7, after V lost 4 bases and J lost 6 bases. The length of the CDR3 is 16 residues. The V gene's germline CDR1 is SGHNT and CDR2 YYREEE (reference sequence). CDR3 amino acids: CASSSGLAGGSDTQYF. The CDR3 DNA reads TGTGCCAGCAGCAGCGGACTAGCGGGAGGTTCGGATACGCAGTATTTT.